This TCR beta chain comes out of a study of T cells in Graves' hyperthyroidism and ophthalmopathy. The CDR3 regions of TCR beta were amplified from RNA transcripts. HTBI primers were the set used in a first-round RT-PCR of the TCR CDR3. In TCRdb, the multiplex PCR reads were re-called with MiXCR into one record per CDR3 protein. The sample has around 610,000 distinct CDR3 sequences; roughly 14% are singletons. This clonotype appeared many times. The specimen was blood. The clonotype comes from a middle-aged woman with Graves' ophthalmopathy.

The CDR3: CASTLMDRVYEQYF. Written as DNA, the CDR3 is TGTGCCAGCACTCTGATGGACAGGGTCTACGAGCAGTACTTC. V is TRBV28 and J is TRBJ2-7, with 8 nucleotides matching TRBD1. V trimming: 7 bases; J trimming: 3 bases; junction bases outside the gene matches: 8. The CDR3 runs 14 residues. CDR1 and CDR2 (germline): MDHEN, SYDVKM.